Shown below are 17 T cell receptor beta chains from a single sample sequenced in a study of CD8+CD57+ T cells in acquired aplastic anemia. CDR3 and TCR beta VDJ profiling relied on a genomic DNA template. TCRdb recomputed calls from the reads with MiXCR, one row per CDR3 protein. The sample gives 150,000 to 200,000 distinct CDR3 sequences, 64% of which show up once; 46% is in the top ten. Sequences were obtained from sorted CD4+, CD8+, or CD8+CD57+ T cells (not recorded which) from PBMCs. These receptors were collected from a human donor with severe aplastic anemia or a healthy control (not recorded which).

As concerns this clonotype: The conserved final phenylalanine or tryptophan is absent from the CDR3, which likely points to a read error. This CDR3 reads CASSLPVRYEQYL. Here the CDR3 DNA reads TGTGCCAGCAGCCTCCCCGTCCGCTACGAGCAGTACCTC. This chain links TRBV7-2 with TRBJ2-7; D uncertain. Germline-derived CDR1 and CDR2 are SGHTA and FQGNSA. Trimming left V 5 bases short and J 3 bases short, with 11 bases between. This CDR3 has 13 residues.

This clonotype was seen ten or more times. The chain carries TRBV7-9 and TRBJ2-5; D might be TRBD2 (6 bases). Germline CDR1 and CDR2: SEHNR and FQNEAQ (reference sequence). The V end was cut by 3 bases, the J end by 2 bases, with 10 bases between. The length of the CDR3 is 14 residues. CDR3 loop: CASSLLASQETQYF. Here the CDR3 DNA reads TGTGCCAGCAGCTTGCTAGCGTCGCAAGAGACCCAGTACTTC.

This clonotype was counted only a few times. V usage is TRBV12-3 or TRBV12-4 and J usage is TRBJ2-7, with D maybe TRBD2 (5 bases). The CDR3 runs to 14 residues. V lost 6 bases and J lost 2, with 14 bases in between. CDR3 nucleotides: TGTGCCAGCAGGCCCGGACTTGCGACCTACGAGCAGTACTTC. This codes for CASRPGLATYEQYF.

About this clonotype: One end of the junction is discordant with germline, which a read error may explain. The rearrangement uses TRBV19 and TRBJ2-7; D is unclear. This CDR3 region has 13 residues. CDR1 and CDR2 from the germline V gene are LNHDA and SQIVND (reference sequence). The CDR3 DNA reads TGCGCCAGTAGTGTCGACATTTCCTACGAGCAGTACTTC. Its protein product is CASSVDISYEQYF.

This chain connects TRBV5-1 to TRBJ2-3, with TRBD1 as a possible D gene (7 bases). CDR3 size: 14 residues. The V end was cut by 4 bases, the J end by 2 bases, with 11 bases between. Germline CDR1 and CDR2: SGHRS and YFSETQ. This CDR3 is CASSPRGATDTQYF. The CDR3, as DNA: TGCGCCAGCAGCCCCAGGGGGGCCACAGATACGCAGTATTTT.

This clonotype was observed a single time. The rearrangement uses TRBV7-2 and TRBJ2-7; D is unclear. The CDR3 is made up of 16 amino acids. The germline gives CDR1 SGHTA, CDR2 FQGNSA. Trimming pared 1 base from V and 0 bases from J, leaving 13 bases between. In DNA form, the CDR3 reads TGTGCCAGCAGCTTAGTTTTCGGCCTAGACTCCTACGAGCAGTACTTC. Translating gives CASSLVFGLDSYEQYF.

This chain connects TRBV10-3 to TRBJ1-1; 7 nucleotides match TRBD1. This CDR3 has 17 amino acids. Looked up from germline, CDR1 is ENHRY and CDR2 is SYGVKD. Unmatched junction bases numbered 17, after V lost 10 bases and J lost 0 bases. CDR3 protein: CASKLYGTADLNTEAFF. The CDR3 nucleotides read TGTGCCAGCAAGCTATACGGGACAGCGGATTTGAACACTGAAGCTTTCTTT.

This chain links TRBV15 with TRBJ2-2, with TRBD1 as a possible D gene (6 bases). Germline V lookup: CDR1 LNHNV, CDR2 YYDKDF (reference sequence). The CDR3 length is 14 residues. The V end was cut by 5 bases, the J end by 9 bases, with 16 bases between. The CDR3 region is CATSDRTAQRELFF. CDR3 sequence (DNA): TGTGCCACCAGCGATAGGACAGCCCAAAGGGAGCTGTTTTTT.

The chain couples TRBV7-3 to TRBJ2-2; D uncertain. Germline-derived CDR1 and CDR2 are SGHTA and FQGTGA. With 5 bases removed from V and 5 bases from J, the gap between germline ends came to 6 bases. This CDR3 region has 12 residues. CDR3: CASSPPTGELFF. DNA of the CDR3: TGTGCCAGCAGCCCTCCTACCGGGGAGCTGTTTTTT.

V is TRBV29-1 and J is TRBJ2-7; 8 nucleotides align to TRBD2. V lost 8 bases and J lost 4; bases outside the gene matches: 4. The CDR3 covers 11 residues. The germline gives CDR1 SQVTM, CDR2 ANQGSEA. In nucleotides, the CDR3 is TGCAGCACTTTAGCGGGATACGAGCAGTACTTC. It specifies CSTLAGYEQYF.

V is TRBV7-8 and J is TRBJ2-1; 8 positions agree with TRBD1. The J segment lost 10 bases and the V segment lost 2 bases, leaving 10 bases of the junction unmatched. Germline CDR1 is SGHVS and CDR2 is FQNEAQ. There are 15 residues in the CDR3. CDR3 amino acids: CASSLLGQGGEEQFF. As DNA, the CDR3 is TGTGCCAGCAGCTTACTTGGACAGGGTGGGGAAGAGCAGTTCTTC.

This chain links TRBV6-1 with TRBJ2-2; TRBD1 agrees at 8 bases. J was trimmed by 6 bases and V by 5 bases; bases with no gene match: 11. Germline V gene sequence: CDR1 MNHNS, CDR2 SASEGT. There are 16 residues in the CDR3. CDR3 residues: CASSQTSDREAGELFF. The CDR3 DNA is TGTGCCAGCAGTCAAACCTCGGACAGGGAAGCCGGGGAGCTGTTTTTT.

This clonotype appeared a few times. The chain is built from TRBV25-1 and TRBJ1-4; possible D gene TRBD1, 5 bases. The germline V gene encodes CDR1 MGHDK and CDR2 SYGVNS. There are 15 residues in the CDR3. Trimming shortened V by 1 base and J by 7 bases, and 13 bases separated the two germline ends. The CDR3 sequence is CASSESDRWSEKLFF. The CDR3 DNA is TGTGCCAGCAGTGAATCAGACAGATGGAGTGAAAAACTGTTTTTT.

Note on this clonotype: Given a much more abundant clone one base away, this may be a read error. The CDR3 reads CGSSWGEGYEQYF. CDR3 DNA sequence: TGTGGCAGCAGTTGGGGGGAGGGCTACGAGCAGTACTTC. This rearrangement joins TRBV27 to TRBJ2-7, with 7 positions matching TRBD2. This CDR3 has 13 amino acids. Germline V gene sequence: CDR1 MNHEY, CDR2 SMNVEV (reference sequence).

V usage is TRBV11-3 and J usage is TRBJ2-5; D possibly corresponds to TRBD2 (5 bases). CDR1 is SGHNT and CDR2 is YENEEA in the germline V gene. This CDR3 contains 14 residues. The ends were cut back, 6 bases at V and 5 bases at J, with 16 bases in the middle. DNA of the CDR3: TGTGCCAGCAGTCTGGGCCCGGGGTGGGAGACCCAGTACTTC. It translates to CASSLGPGWETQYF. Looking up the rest from reference TRBV11-3 and TRBJ2-5 gives the full variable domain: EAGVVQSPRYKIIEKKQPVAFWCNPISGHNTLYWYLQNLGQGPELLIRYENEEAVDDSQLPKDRFSAERLKGVDSTLKIQPAELGDSAVYLCASSLGPGWETQYFGPGTRLLVL.

The chain uses TRBV20-1 and TRBJ1-1; tentatively, D is TRBD1 (5 bases). The V end lost 6 bases, the J end lost 2 bases, and 16 bases lay between the germline ends. This CDR3 is built from 14 residues. CDR1 is DFQATT and CDR2 is SNEGSKA in the germline V gene (reference sequence). CDR3 residues: CSATTGAPNTEAFF. As DNA, the CDR3 is TGCAGTGCCACAACCGGGGCCCCCAACACTGAAGCTTTCTTT.

This clonotype was seen at least ten times. This chain joins TRBV5-6 and TRBJ2-7; D possibly matches TRBD1 or TRBD2 (5 bases each). Per germline, CDR1 SGHDT and CDR2 YYEEEE. This CDR3 is built from 15 residues. Trimming took 0 bases from V and 1 from J, leaving 11 bases between them. The CDR3 reads CASSLVGTGSYEQYF. The CDR3 coding sequence is TGTGCCAGCAGCTTGGTGGGGACGGGGTCCTACGAGCAGTACTTC.